This entry lists 14 T cell receptor beta chains sequenced from one sample in a study of cytomegalovirus exposure and HLA in healthy donors. The PCR used 60 Vbeta and 13 Jbeta primers. TCRdb's copy holds only in-frame clones and misses some; the assay was immunoSEQ multiplex PCR. Found here are 69,000 or so clones, more than 75% of them singletons; the top ten hold over 2.5%. The material sequenced was PBMCs. The receptor set was obtained from a man between 18 and 35 years old in good health and CMV-seronegative.

The V gene is TRBV5-1, the J gene TRBJ1-1, with D possibly TRBD1 on 5 matching bases. This CDR3 comprises 15 residues. V dropped 0 bases and J dropped 5 bases, with 14 bases sitting between them. Germline V gene lookup returns CDR1 SGHRS and CDR2 YFSETQ. The CDR3 here is CASSLAGGVKTEAFF. The CDR3 DNA sequence: TGCGCCAGCAGCTTGGCTGGGGGGGTAAAGACTGAAGCTTTCTTT.

In DNA form, the CDR3 reads TGTGCCAGCAGCTTGGGCTCTCGACAGGCAGGCAATGAGCAGTTCTTC. This encodes CASSLGSRQAGNEQFF. This chain joins TRBV5-4 and TRBJ2-1; tentatively, D is TRBD1 (6 bases). Germline V gene data show CDR1 as SGHNT and CDR2 as YYREEE (reference sequence). V was clipped by 0 bases and J by 6 bases, with 16 bases between them. The CDR3 runs 16 residues. Together with reference TRBV5-4 and TRBJ2-1, the CDR3 gives the full variable domain: ETGVTQSPTHLIKTRGQQVTLRCSSQSGHNTVSWYQQALGQGPQFIFQYYREEENGRGNFPPRFSGLQFPNYSSELNVNALELDDSALYLCASSLGSRQAGNEQFFGPGTRLTVL.

V is TRBV6-1 and J is TRBJ2-2, with 7 bases identical to TRBD1. CDR1 is MNHNS and CDR2 is SASEGT in the germline V gene. The CDR3 contains 14 residues. Trimming took 8 bases from V and 0 from J; bases not matched to a gene: 3. The CDR3 region is CASLDRSNTGELFF. The CDR3 DNA follows: TGTGCCAGCCTGGACAGGTCGAACACCGGGGAGCTGTTTTTT.

This clone was counted between two and nine times. The chain combines TRBV7-7 with TRBJ2-1; tentatively, D is TRBD2 (6 bases). With 5 bases removed from V and 6 bases from J, the gap between germline ends came to 11 bases. There are 13 residues in the CDR3. Germline loops: CDR1 SSHAT, CDR2 FNYEAQ (reference sequence). In DNA, the CDR3 is TGTGCCAGCAGCCCCCGAGCGGGCAATGAGCAGTTCTTC. It translates to CASSPRAGNEQFF.

The chain employs TRBV2 and TRBJ2-1; the match to TRBD2 covers 7 bases. The CDR3 totals 15 residues. Losses at the gene ends were 7 bases for V and 3 bases for J; bases not matched to a gene: 9. Germline V gene sequence: CDR1 SNHLY, CDR2 FYNNEI. The CDR3 DNA is TGTGCCAGCAAGGCCCCGGAGCGGGACTACAATGAGCAGTTCTTC. Its translation is CASKAPERDYNEQFF.

V is TRBV7-2 and J is TRBJ2-3, with 15 bases aligning to TRBD2. The ends lost 0 bases at V and 7 bases at J; junction bases unmatched: 14. Germline CDR1 is SGHTA and CDR2 is FQGNSA. The length of the CDR3 is 20 residues. CDR3: CASSLAGPGTSGGPRNTQYF. CDR3 DNA: TGTGCCAGCAGCTTAGCGGGCCCGGGGACTAGCGGGGGGCCCAGAAATACGCAGTATTTT.

The V gene is TRBV9, the J gene TRBJ2-2, with unresolved D. Germline V CDR1 and CDR2: SGDLS, YYNGEE. Trimming stripped 0 bases from V and 4 bases from J, with 4 bases between. The CDR3 extends over 13 amino acids. CDR3 in amino acids: CASSVGVTGELFF. CDR3 DNA: TGTGCCAGCAGCGTAGGAGTCACCGGGGAGCTGTTTTTT.

The chain is built from TRBV30 and TRBJ2-3; maybe TRBD2 (5 bases). The CDR3 length is 14 residues. V was pared by 1 base and J by 3 bases, with 11 bases between. Germline V gives CDR1 GTSNPN, CDR2 SVGIG (reference sequence). CDR3 region: CAWSGPGVTDTQYF. CDR3 nucleotide sequence: TGTGCCTGGAGTGGCCCCGGGGTTACAGATACGCAGTATTTT.

The chain is built from TRBV11-2 and TRBJ2-3; weak D call: TRBD2 (6 bases). V was clipped by 5 bases and J by 1 base, with 19 bases between them. The germline V gene has CDR1 SGHAT and CDR2 FQNNGV. This CDR3 contains 17 residues. CDR3 nucleotide sequence: TGTGCCAGCAGCCTCTCCCCCGGATGGGGGGGCACAGATACGCAGTATTTT. It is translated as CASSLSPGWGGTDTQYF.

This chain joins TRBV4-2 and TRBJ1-2; the D gene is possibly TRBD1 (6 bases). CDR1 is LGHNA, CDR2 YNFKEQ, per germline. Trimming stripped 1 base from V and 0 bases from J, with 12 bases between. This CDR3 has 16 residues. The CDR3 DNA follows: TGTGCCAGCAGCCAAGGACAGGACGAAGCTAACTATGGCTACACCTTC. It codes for CASSQGQDEANYGYTF.

This clone showed up just a few times. V and J are TRBV2 and TRBJ1-5; D may be TRBD1 (5 bases). Germline CDR1 is SNHLY and CDR2 is FYNNEI. V was trimmed by 8 bases and J by 6 bases, leaving 8 bases between them. The CDR3 runs 11 residues. CDR3 protein: CASGGGQPQHF. The CDR3 DNA reads as TGTGCCAGCGGGGGGGGTCAGCCCCAGCATTTT. The full variable domain, rest sourced from reference TRBV2 and TRBJ1-5, is EPEVTQTPSHQVTQMGQEVILRCVPISNHLYFYWYRQILGQKVEFLVSFYNNEISEKSEIFDDQFSVERPDGSNFTLKIRSTKLEDSAMYFCASGGGQPQHFGDGTRLSIL.

This chain connects TRBV19 to TRBJ1-1, with D unclear. V shed 3 bases and J shed 8 bases, with 10 bases lying between them. Germline V gene lookup returns CDR1 LNHDA and CDR2 SQIVND (reference sequence). The CDR3 spans 12 residues. The CDR3 is CASSIASSEAFF. CDR3 in DNA: TGTGCCAGTAGTATTGCGAGCTCCGAAGCTTTCTTT. Combining the CDR3 with reference TRBV19 and TRBJ1-1 gives the whole variable domain DGGITQSPKYLFRKEGQNVTLSCEQNLNHDAMYWYRQDPGQGLRLIYYSQIVNDFQKGDIAEGYSVSREKKESFPLTVTSAQKNPTAFYLCASSIASSEAFFGQGTRLTVV.

This sequence joins TRBV30 and TRBJ2-3, with D possibly TRBD2 on 5 matching bases. The CDR3 consists of 13 residues. V was pared by 4 bases and J by 4 bases, with 12 bases between. CDR1 and CDR2 (germline): GTSNPN, SVGIG (reference sequence). This chain's CDR3 is CAWTLGGADTQYF. The CDR3 bases are TGTGCCTGGACCCTCGGAGGCGCAGATACGCAGTATTTT.

The V and J genes are TRBV18 and TRBJ1-1, with a weak D call TRBD1 (6 bases). Germline values: CDR1 KGHSH, CDR2 LQKENI. The CDR3 loop spans 14 amino acids. V lost 4 bases and J 3 bases, leaving 12 bases between the germline ends. The DNA for the CDR3 is TGTGCCAGCTCACTACAGGGTATCGACACTGAAGCTTTCTTT. Protein sequence: CASSLQGIDTEAFF.